A selection of T cell receptor beta chains follows, all from one sample in a study of cytomegalovirus exposure and HLA in healthy donors. The repertoire was sequenced with immunoSEQ multiplex PCR; TCRdb's copy has only in-frame clones and lacks some. Of about 73,000 clones detected, approximately 90% appear once; the ten largest clones hold approximately 4.2%. Source material: PBMCs. The receptors originated from a woman aged 18-30 years in good health and CMV-seropositive. The CDR3 runs from the conserved cysteine through the conserved F or W.

V gene	J gene	CDR3 length	CDR3 protein
TRBV19	TRBJ2-7	14	CASSIGQGYYEQYF
TRBV7-2	TRBJ1-5	14	CASSLRQGDQPQHF
TRBV2	TRBJ2-7	12	CASRQTNYEQYF
TRBV2	TRBJ1-1	12	CASRRENTEAFF
TRBV4-1	TRBJ2-3	18	CASSPHHLTSGSTDTQYF
TRBV2	TRBJ2-7	12	CASDRGLSEQYF
TRBV7-2	TRBJ2-7	15	CASSLAGTGGYEQYF
TRBV19	TRBJ2-3	15	CASSITSGGTDTQYF
TRBV10-2	TRBJ2-2	16	CASGCTGTANTGELFF
TRBV19	TRBJ2-3	17	CASSIGGLAGGTDTQYF
TRBV4-3	TRBJ2-7	13	CASSQDLGRQQYF
TRBV4-3	TRBJ2-7	16	CASSQVWDRETYEQYF
TRBV27	TRBJ2-1	15	CASSSRGAGYNEQFF
TRBV5-4	TRBJ1-2	14	CASSGVPSGYGYTF
TRBV2	TRBJ2-5	15	CASTGAGGRGETQYF
TRBV11-2	TRBJ2-7	14	CASSLGRGGYEQYF
TRBV11-2	TRBJ2-2	18	CASSLVGLSGTRTGELFF
TRBV9	TRBJ2-5	13	CASNEAGQETQYF
TRBV28	TRBJ1-4	16	CASSPTWRGPGEKLFF
TRBV4-1	TRBJ2-5	14	CASSQDRGKETQYF
TRBV29-1	TRBJ1-2	13	CSVGGEYNYGYTF
TRBV9	TRBJ2-2	15	CASSVGNRDTGELFF
TRBV15	TRBJ2-7	13	CATSKDRGYEQYF
TRBV30	TRBJ2-2	13	CAWSITSAGELFF
TRBV4-1	TRBJ1-1	15	CASSQDTTVNTEAFF
TRBV21-1	TRBJ1-1	15	CARKGSTAPNTEAFF
TRBV7-6	TRBJ2-3	17	CASSLEFGGGVTDTQYF
TRBV19	TRBJ2-5	19	CASSTRLAGGPHHQETQYF
TRBV4-1	TRBJ2-7	14	CASSQPLSSYEQYF
TRBV5-6	TRBJ2-1	12	CASSLDYGEQFF
TRBV2	TRBJ1-5	14	CASSRTGMDQPQHF
TRBV7-8	TRBJ1-4	18	CASSLAPWEENIHEKLFF
TRBV6-6	TRBJ2-5	16	CASSYSRTDVQETQYF
TRBV28	TRBJ1-1	17	CASSREGGQGARTEAFF
TRBV7-2	TRBJ2-7	15	CASSATGTGVYEQYF
TRBV18	TRBJ1-3	13	CASTGSAGNTIYF
TRBV19	TRBJ1-4	12	CASSSGEEKLFF
TRBV27	TRBJ2-1	13	CASSLGPHNEQFF
TRBV20-1	TRBJ2-1	11	CSARSGHEQFF
TRBV11-2	TRBJ2-7	15	CASSLDHGQRYEQYF
TRBV18	TRBJ1-2	15	CASSSSETRHYGYTF